The 22 T cell receptor beta chains given below trace back to one sample, sequenced in a study of radiotherapy plus CTLA-4 blockade in lung cancer. Clones were sequenced by immunoSEQ multiplex PCR, and TCRdb holds only the in-frame ones, with some missing. The repertoire holds some 110,000 clones, with approximately 77% as singletons. Sequenced here: peripheral blood, sampled from a patient treated with radiotherapy plus ipilimumab. The receptor source for this set is a human donor with non-small cell lung cancer that progressed on radiotherapy plus ipilimumab. Some clones in this sample may be carry-over from other donors' samples.

This chain joins TRBV5-8 and TRBJ1-2; no definite D call. V lost 6 bases to trimming and J lost 2 bases, with 23 bases between them. The CDR3 covers 17 residues. Germline V lookup: CDR1 SGHTS, CDR2 YDEGEE. This CDR3 is CASTIQGNRHLNYGYTF. In nucleotides, the CDR3 is TGTGCCAGCACCATCCAAGGAAACAGACACCTGAACTATGGCTACACCTTC.

CDR3 DNA: TGTGCCAGCAGTGAACGGCAGGGACTCTATGGCTACACCTTC. Amino acids: CASSERQGLYGYTF. The chain links TRBV2 to TRBJ1-2; perhaps TRBD1 as D (5 bases). Per the germline V gene, CDR1 is SNHLY and CDR2 is FYNNEI. V lost 2 bases and J lost 4, with 11 bases in between. The CDR3 is 14 amino acids.

This sequence joins TRBV6-6 and TRBJ1-2; no reliable D call. Germline CDR1 reads MNHNY; CDR2 reads SVGAGI (reference sequence). Trimming left V 3 bases short and J 7 bases short, with 12 bases between. The CDR3 runs to 13 residues. The CDR3 nucleotides are TGTGCCAGCAGTTATCTGGGAGCGGCTGGCTACACCTTC. It is translated as CASSYLGAAGYTF.

The chain employs TRBV21-1 and TRBJ1-6; the DNA was not used to check the table's D call, TRBD1. TRBV21-1 is termed a pseudogene. The CDR3 totals 16 residues. CDR3 coding DNA: TGTGCCAGCAGCAAAGGCCAGGGTCCTTATAATTCACCCCTCCACTTT. Translation: CASSKGQGPYNSPLHF.

The J gene is TRBJ1-6, the V gene TRBV7-2, with D uncertain. The CDR3 covers 15 residues. The V end was cut by 2 bases, the J end by 6 bases, with 11 bases between. Germline loops: CDR1 SGHTA, CDR2 FQGNSA. The CDR3 bases are TGTGCCAGCAGCTTATTAGGCAGTCTTAATTCACCCCTCCACTTT. Amino acids: CASSLLGSLNSPLHF.

This rearrangement joins TRBV4-1 to TRBJ1-5; weak D call: TRBD1 (5 bases). In germline, CDR1 is MGHRA, CDR2 YSYEKL. The CDR3 extends over 16 amino acids. Deletions cut 8 bases from V and 8 bases from J, with 25 bases between. The CDR3 reads CASRTYLWGMNEPQHF. The CDR3 coding sequence is TGCGCCAGCCGCACTTACCTATGGGGCATGAATGAGCCCCAGCATTTT.

In the case of this clone: The junction shows a germline mismatch at one end, possibly a read error. The J gene is TRBJ1-1, the V gene TRBV7-3; D may be TRBD1 (6 bases). Germline V gene data show CDR1 as SGHTA and CDR2 as FQGTGA. The CDR3 sequence is 14 residues long. The DNA for the CDR3 is TGTGCCAGCAGTGCTCAGGGGATGAACACTGGAGCTTTCTTT. Its translation: CASSAQGMNTGAFF.

The chain has TRBV4-3 and TRBJ1-3; tentative D call: TRBD1 (5 bases). The CDR3 spans 18 residues. V shed 0 bases and J shed 0 bases, with 15 bases lying between them. CDR1 and CDR2 from the germline V gene are LGHNA and YSLEER. CDR3 residues: CASSQDPLAGTSGNTIYF. The DNA of the CDR3 is TGCGCCAGCAGCCAAGATCCCCTGGCAGGGACCTCTGGAAACACCATATATTTT.

V and J are TRBV4-1 and TRBJ2-7; D is perhaps TRBD2 (6 bases). Germline V lookup: CDR1 MGHRA, CDR2 YSYEKL. The CDR3 spans 14 residues. V was shortened by 3 bases and J by 3 bases, with 12 bases between the two germline ends. As DNA, the CDR3 is TGCGCCAGCAGCCAGGGGGGAGCAAACTACGAGCAGTACTTC. Its protein is CASSQGGANYEQYF.

The gene calls are TRBV6-5 and TRBJ2-1; 12 bases map to TRBD2. V shed 2 bases, J shed 12 bases, and the junction held 2 bases outside the gene matches. Germline V gene sequence: CDR1 MNHEY, CDR2 SVGAGI. The CDR3 has 13 residues. CDR3 protein: CASSYVGLAGQFF. CDR3 in DNA: TGTGCCAGCAGTTACGTGGGACTAGCGGGGCAGTTCTTC.

V and J are TRBV11-3 and TRBJ1-1; unclear D gene. The ends were cut back, 0 bases at V and 11 bases at J, with 13 bases in the middle. Germline V CDR1 and CDR2: SGHNT, YENEEA. This CDR3 region has 13 residues. The chain's CDR3 is CASSLDRSGSAFF. The CDR3, as DNA: TGTGCCAGCAGCTTAGATCGATCAGGTTCGGCTTTCTTT.

This sequence joins TRBV11-1 and TRBJ2-3; 9 bases fit TRBD2. Unmatched junction bases numbered 6, after V lost 7 bases and J lost 4 bases. Germline V gene data show CDR1 as SGHAT and CDR2 as FQDESV (reference sequence). The CDR3 covers 14 residues. For the CDR3, the DNA is TGTGCCAGCAAAATAGCGGGGGCTTCAGATACGCAGTATTTT. Its protein is CASKIAGASDTQYF. The full variable domain, its missing parts supplied by reference TRBV11-1 and TRBJ2-3, is EAEVAQSPRYKITEKSQAVAFWCDPISGHATLYWYRQILGQGPELLVQFQDESVVDDSQLPKDRFSAERLKGVDSTLKIQPAELGDSAMYLCASKIAGASDTQYFGPGTRLTVL.

This chain joins TRBV27 and TRBJ2-7, with 8 bases identical to TRBD1. Germline loops: CDR1 MNHEY, CDR2 SMNVEV (reference sequence). V was clipped by 6 bases and J by 0 bases; unmatched bases: 7. CDR3 length: 15 amino acids. The CDR3 region has the DNA TGTGCCAGCAGATCAACGGGACAGGTCTCCTACGAGCAGTACTTC. It yields the protein CASRSTGQVSYEQYF.

This clone was observed a few times. V and J are TRBV7-3 and TRBJ2-1, with TRBD2 identical over 13 bases. This CDR3 spans 15 amino acids. V lost 2 bases and J lost 6; bases outside the gene matches: 1. CDR1 SGHTA and CDR2 FQGTGA come from the germline V gene. CDR3 protein: CASSLRTSGGNEQFF. The CDR3 coding sequence is TGTGCCAGCAGCTTACGGACTAGCGGGGGCAATGAGCAGTTCTTC.

The V gene is TRBV19, the J gene TRBJ1-4, with 7 bases that match TRBD1. The CDR3 totals 14 residues. Germline loops: CDR1 LNHDA, CDR2 SQIVND (reference sequence). The V segment lost 2 bases and the J segment 7 bases; nucleotides outside the gene matches: 4. CDR3 bases: TGTGCCAGTAGTATACGGCAGGGGGTTGAAAAACTGTTTTTT. Protein product: CASSIRQGVEKLFF. The whole variable domain, remainder taken from reference TRBV19 and TRBJ1-4, is DGGITQSPKYLFRKEGQNVTLSCEQNLNHDAMYWYRQDPGQGLRLIYYSQIVNDFQKGDIAEGYSVSREKKESFPLTVTSAQKNPTAFYLCASSIRQGVEKLFFGSGTQLSVL.

This clone was counted once. J is TRBJ2-3 and V is TRBV9; 12 nucleotides align to TRBD2. The germline gives CDR1 SGDLS, CDR2 YYNGEE. Unmatched junction bases numbered 11, after V lost 3 bases and J lost 6 bases. This CDR3 region has 17 residues. CDR3 sequence reads: CASSALPLAGGRDTQYF. The CDR3, as DNA: TGTGCCAGCAGCGCCCTCCCTCTAGCGGGGGGGCGGGATACGCAGTATTTT.

The chain has TRBV5-1 and TRBJ1-6; D is ambiguous. Trimming took 4 bases from V and 6 from J, leaving 17 bases between them. The germline V gene encodes CDR1 SGHRS and CDR2 YFSETQ. The CDR3 length is 16 residues. The CDR3 bases are TGCGCCAGCAGCCCCGCCTCAAGGGCTGCTAATTCACCCCTCCACTTT. Its translation is CASSPASRAANSPLHF.

J is TRBJ2-3 and V is TRBV15; D perhaps matches TRBD2 (6 bases). Looked up from germline, CDR1 is LNHNV and CDR2 is YYDKDF (reference sequence). V shed 0 bases and J shed 6 bases, with 16 bases lying between them. The CDR3 sequence is 16 residues long. The CDR3 DNA reads as TGTGCCACCAGCAGAGATCTACGGGCACGGGGGGATACGCAGTATTTT. This codes for CATSRDLRARGDTQYF.

This chain joins TRBV2 and TRBJ2-7; 8 bases match TRBD2. CDR1 and CDR2 (germline): SNHLY, FYNNEI. Trimming at V came to 2 bases and at J to 6 bases, leaving 6 bases not matched to a gene. The CDR3 sequence is 14 residues long. The CDR3 protein is CASSEMAGGTEQYF. The DNA for the CDR3 is TGTGCCAGCAGTGAAATGGCGGGGGGCACCGAGCAGTACTTC.

The gene calls are TRBV19 and TRBJ1-5, with D uncertain. Germline assignment: CDR1 LNHDA and CDR2 SQIVND (reference sequence). Trimming took off 3 bases at V and 3 bases at J, with 12 bases between the two ends. This CDR3 is 15 amino acids long. The CDR3 protein is CASSIRRPDNQPQHF. CDR3 DNA: TGTGCCAGTAGTATTAGGCGGCCAGACAATCAGCCCCAGCATTTT.

The chain combines TRBV11-2 with TRBJ2-3, with a weak D call TRBD1 (5 bases). V lost 3 bases, J lost 3 bases, and 7 bases lay in between. Germline V lookup: CDR1 SGHAT, CDR2 FQNNGV. The CDR3 length is 13 residues. This CDR3 is CASSFPGTDTQYF. CDR3 DNA: TGTGCCAGCAGCTTCCCAGGGACAGATACGCAGTATTTT.

The chain links TRBV2 to TRBJ1-2; D is possibly TRBD1 (5 bases). Germline CDR1 reads SNHLY; CDR2 reads FYNNEI. Trimming took 4 bases from V and 4 from J, leaving 7 bases between them. The CDR3 has 12 amino acids. Here the CDR3 reads CASSGGIYGYTF. In DNA, the CDR3 is TGTGCCAGCAGTGGGGGCATCTATGGCTACACCTTC.